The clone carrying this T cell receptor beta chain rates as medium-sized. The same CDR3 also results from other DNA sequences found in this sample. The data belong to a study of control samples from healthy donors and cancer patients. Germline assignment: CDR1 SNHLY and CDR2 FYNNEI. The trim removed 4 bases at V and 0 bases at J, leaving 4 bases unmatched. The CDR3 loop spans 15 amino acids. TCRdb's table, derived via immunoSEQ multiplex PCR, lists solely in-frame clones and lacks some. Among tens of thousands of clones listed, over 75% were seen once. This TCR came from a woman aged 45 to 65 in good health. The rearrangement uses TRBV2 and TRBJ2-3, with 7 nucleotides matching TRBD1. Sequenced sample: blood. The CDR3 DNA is TGTGCCAGCAGTGGTGGGACAGCTAGCACAGATACGCAGTATTTT. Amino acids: CASSGGTASTDTQYF.